Sequencing of this T cell receptor (beta chain) was carried out in a study of blood T cells in healthy people across ages. As regards this clonotype: The target antigen is unknown. This clone may be a read error of a much larger clone one base away.

Per-sample yields of isolated PBMCs were at least 7 million. The CDR3 extends over 17 amino acids. The V segment lost 0 bases and the J segment 11 bases; nucleotides outside the gene matches: 18. The germline V gene encodes CDR1 SGHTA and CDR2 FQGNSA. General study results and limits: Comparison with aged donors showed that long-lived donors had more naive CD4+ cells and higher diversity.

The use of a sample-barcoded 5' primer and a J-beta primer mix characterized a second PCR of about 7 to 12 cycles. TCRdb passed the 5' RACE reads through MiXCR, listing each CDR3 protein once. The data show around 800,000 distinct CDR3 sequences, with about half seen just once and 18% held by the top ten. Sequenced: blood. The chain employs TRBV7-2 and TRBJ2-5, with 7 nucleotides matching TRBD1. The clonotype comes from an elderly man in good health. Written as DNA, the CDR3 is TGTGCCAGCAGCTTAGCCCACCTTTTGACAGGGCCCTACGGGCAGTACTTC. Translating gives CASSLAHLLTGPYGQYF. Using reference TRBV7-2 and TRBJ2-5 for the parts outside the CDR3, the full variable domain is GAGVSQSPSNKVTEKGKDVELRCDPISGHTALYWYRQSLGQGLEFLIYFQGNSAPDKSGLPSDRFSAERTGGSVSTLTIQRTQQEDSAVYLCASSLAHLLTGPYGQYFGPGTRLLVL.